Presented here are 4 T cell receptor beta chains from one specimen sequenced in a study of cytomegalovirus exposure and HLA in healthy donors. Primers: 60 Vbeta forward and 13 Jbeta reverse. The protocol was immunoSEQ multiplex PCR, while the TCRdb copy is restricted to in-frame clones and leaves out a portion. The sample contains fewer than 150,000 clones, around 73% of which appear only once. Sequencing was done on a sample of PBMCs. The receptors shown here come from a man aged 50-59 years in good health and CMV-seronegative.

The genes are TRBV7-3 and TRBJ2-7, with D uncertain. V dropped 2 bases and J dropped 2 bases, with 10 bases sitting between them. Looked up from germline, CDR1 is SGHTA and CDR2 is FQGTGA. The CDR3 extends over 14 amino acids. The CDR3 bases are TGTGCCAGCAGCTTAGCCGAGAACCCCTACGAGCAGTACTTC. Amino acids: CASSLAENPYEQYF.

The chain is built from TRBV6-6 and TRBJ1-6; 7 bases align to TRBD1. The V gene end was trimmed by 5 bases and the J gene end by 5 bases; junction bases not matched to a gene: 3. In germline, CDR1 is MNHNY, CDR2 SVGAGI (reference sequence). The CDR3 length is 14 residues. The CDR3 spells CASSRGQNNSPLHF. CDR3 nucleotides: TGTGCCAGCAGTAGGGGACAGAATAATTCACCCCTCCACTTT.

The chain employs TRBV6-1 and TRBJ1-1; the match to TRBD1 covers 7 bases. The germline CDR1 and CDR2 sequences are MNHNS and SASEGT. V was pared by 5 bases and J by 1 base, with 7 bases of the junction left unmatched. The CDR3 is 15 amino acids. The CDR3 reads CASSPRTGGNTEAFF. The CDR3, as DNA: TGTGCCAGCAGTCCTCGGACAGGCGGGAACACTGAAGCTTTCTTT.

The rearrangement links TRBV6-5 to TRBJ2-3; 12 bases match TRBD2. The CDR3 covers 15 residues. Germline trimming cut 6 bases from V and 8 bases from J; bases unmatched to any gene: 9. Germline CDR1 MNHEY, CDR2 SVGAGI. This CDR3 reads CASSGLAGLKGTQYF. The DNA for the CDR3 is TGTGCCAGCAGCGGACTAGCGGGGCTTAAGGGTACGCAGTATTTT.